Below are 2 T cell receptor beta chains sequenced from a single sample in a study of glioma-infiltrating T cells after dendritic cell vaccination. Profiling relied on immunoSEQ multiplex PCR, and the TCRdb table lists in-frame clones only, not all of them. Of tens of thousands of clones listed, around 86% are singletons. Sample: blood, taken before dendritic cell vaccination. Receptors originate from a human donor with glioblastoma.

A single count supports this clone. V gene TRBV6-5 combines with J gene TRBJ2-3; 8 nucleotides agree with TRBD2. The CDR3 has 15 residues. After removal of 6 bases from V and 11 bases from J, the junction contained 16 bases not matched to a gene. CDR1 MNHEY and CDR2 SVGAGI come from the germline V gene. The CDR3 reads CASSFGGAQGEGQYF. The CDR3 nucleotides are TGTGCCAGCAGCTTCGGGGGGGCCCAAGGAGAAGGGCAGTATTTT.

V and J are TRBV9 and TRBJ2-1; no reliable D call. The CDR3 has 12 amino acids. CDR1 SGDLS and CDR2 YYNGEE come from the germline V gene. The ends were cut back, 0 bases at V and 10 bases at J, with 8 bases in the middle. CDR3 bases: TGTGCCAGCAGCGTAGGAGTCGGGGAGCAGTTCTTC. Translated, it gives CASSVGVGEQFF. The full variable domain, completed using reference TRBV9 and TRBJ2-1, is DSGVTQTPKHLITATGQRVTLRCSPRSGDLSVYWYQQSLDQGLQFLIQYYNGEERAKGNILERFSAQQFPDLHSELNLSSLELGDSALYFCASSVGVGEQFFGPGTRLTVL.